These 8 T cell receptor beta chains came from one sample sequenced in a study of T cell responses to AZD1222 COVID-19 vaccine. Produced via immunoSEQ multiplex PCR; TCRdb's table is partial and in-frame only. This table has 100,000 or so clones, almost 85% appearing once. This specimen consisted of peripheral blood, obtained on day 0 of AZD1222 vaccination. The receptors shown here come from an adult in good health.

The chain uses TRBV5-4 and TRBJ2-3, with 7 nucleotides matching TRBD1. V lost 4 bases, J lost 3 bases, and 14 bases stayed unmatched. Germline CDR1 is SGHNT and CDR2 is YYREEE (reference sequence). This CDR3 is 17 amino acids long. The CDR3 coding sequence is TGTGCCAGCAGCATTTACAGGGGAGTAGGATTGACAGATACGCAGTATTTT. It specifies CASSIYRGVGLTDTQYF.

This chain joins TRBV10-1 and TRBJ1-1; maybe TRBD1 (5 bases). The CDR3 is 17 residues long. Trimming stripped 2 bases from V and 1 base from J, with 17 bases between. The V gene's germline CDR1 is WNHNN and CDR2 SYGVQD (reference sequence). The CDR3 region has the DNA TGCGCCAGCAGTGAGAAGGTGAACTCGGGGGGGAACACTGAAGCTTTCTTT. Its protein is CASSEKVNSGGNTEAFF.

The chain employs TRBV5-4 and TRBJ1-1, with a possible D match to TRBD1 (6 bases). V was cut by 1 base and J by 2 bases, with 18 bases left in between. The germline V gene encodes CDR1 SGHNT and CDR2 YYREEE (reference sequence). CDR3 length: 17 amino acids. The CDR3 region is CASSLSRGGQSNTEAFF. For the CDR3, the DNA is TGTGCCAGCAGCTTGTCAAGAGGGGGGCAGAGCAACACTGAAGCTTTCTTT.

This clone was observed a few times. The chain carries TRBV4-2 and TRBJ1-2; D is undetermined. From germline, CDR1 is LGHNA and CDR2 YNFKEQ. Deletions cut 2 bases from V and 4 bases from J, with 8 bases between. The CDR3 spans 13 residues. CDR3 loop: CASSQHVSYGYTF. CDR3 DNA: TGTGCCAGCAGCCAACACGTCAGCTATGGCTACACCTTC.

V and J are TRBV3-1 (or the pseudogene TRBV3-2) and TRBJ1-5, with 7 bases lining up with TRBD1. Unmatched junction bases numbered 7, after V lost 3 bases and J lost 2 bases. Per the germline V gene, CDR1 is LGHDT and CDR2 is YNNKEL (reference sequence). The CDR3 is 16 residues long. CDR3 region: CASSQDAGGGNQPQHF. In nucleotides, the CDR3 is TGTGCCAGCAGCCAGGACGCAGGGGGTGGCAATCAGCCCCAGCATTTT.

The chain is built from TRBV7-2 and TRBJ1-2; 8 positions agree with TRBD1. The CDR3 spans 15 residues. Trimming at V came to 4 bases and at J to 3 bases, leaving 7 bases not matched to a gene. Germline V gene sequence: CDR1 SGHTA, CDR2 FQGNSA. CDR3 sequence (DNA): TGTGCCAGCAGCTCCCGGACAGGGTCTGACTATGGCTACACCTTC. The encoded protein is CASSSRTGSDYGYTF.

This clone was seen only once. The chain combines TRBV28 with TRBJ2-2; D is unclear. Between the trimmed V and J ends, which lost 7 bases and 2 bases, there was a span of 11 bases. Germline CDR1 MDHEN, CDR2 SYDVKM. The CDR3 covers 14 residues. This CDR3 is CASTPRLNTGELFF. DNA for the CDR3: TGTGCCAGCACCCCTCGCTTAAACACCGGGGAGCTGTTTTTT.

The chain has TRBV5-6 and TRBJ2-2; possibly TRBD2 for D (6 bases). Germline CDR1 is SGHDT and CDR2 is YYEEEE. V shed 0 bases and J shed 13 bases, with 22 bases lying between them. The CDR3 has 16 residues. The DNA for the CDR3 is TGTGCCAGCAGCTTGGAAGCTGAGGGTGCGGGAACGCCGCTGTTTTTT. Amino acids: CASSLEAEGAGTPLFF. Full variable domain (rest looked up from reference TRBV5-6 and TRBJ2-2): DAGVTQSPTHLIKTRGQQVTLRCSPKSGHDTVSWYQQALGQGPQFIFQYYEEEERQRGNFPDRFSGHQFPNYSSELNVNALLLGDSALYLCASSLEAEGAGTPLFFGEGSRLTVL.